Sequencing of this TCR beta chain was carried out in a study of radiotherapy plus CTLA-4 blockade in lung cancer. About the research overall: Of all patients, 15% to 20% responded objectively and 31% showed disease control. General study results and limits: In blood, tumor-derived TCR clones expanded after radiotherapy plus ipilimumab.

The protocol was immunoSEQ multiplex PCR, while the TCRdb copy is restricted to in-frame clones and leaves out a portion. The table has 85,000 to 95,000 clones, roughly 80% seen once. Deletions cut 3 bases from V and 2 bases from J, with 20 bases between. This CDR3 is 17 amino acids long. Germline V lookup: CDR1 WNHNN, CDR2 SYGVQD (reference sequence). A word on this clone: The antigen is not known.

The study gave focal radiation plus ipilimumab CTLA-4 blockade to patients with chemo-refractory metastatic non-small-cell lung cancer. The chain couples TRBV10-1 to TRBJ2-7; D may be TRBD2 (6 bases). This TCR came from a human donor with non-small cell lung cancer that progressed on radiotherapy plus ipilimumab. The specimen was peripheral blood, collected from a patient treated with radiotherapy plus ipilimumab. CDR3 nucleotide sequence: TGCGCCAGCAGTGACACGCGGGATCCCCTCTCCCCCTACGAGCAGTACTTC. Residues: CASSDTRDPLSPYEQYF.